This TCR beta chain derives from a study of technical replicates of blood from a few donors. The germline V and J ends were trimmed by 0 bases and 3 bases, with 21 bases remaining between them. CDR1 is SGHVS, CDR2 FQNEAQ, per germline. CDR3 length: 18 residues. Sequencing used immunoSEQ multiplex PCR; TCRdb keeps in-frame clones, though not all of them. Among 84,000 or so clones listed, 93% were seen once. The chain carries TRBV7-8 and TRBJ2-7; D is perhaps TRBD2 (6 bases). Sequenced material: T cells isolated from PBMCs. The receptor was isolated from a human donor in good health. The DNA of the CDR3 is TGTGCCAGCAGCTTAGCCCCATTGGGGAGGCAAGAACTCTACGAGCAGTACTTC. This codes for CASSLAPLGRQELYEQYF.